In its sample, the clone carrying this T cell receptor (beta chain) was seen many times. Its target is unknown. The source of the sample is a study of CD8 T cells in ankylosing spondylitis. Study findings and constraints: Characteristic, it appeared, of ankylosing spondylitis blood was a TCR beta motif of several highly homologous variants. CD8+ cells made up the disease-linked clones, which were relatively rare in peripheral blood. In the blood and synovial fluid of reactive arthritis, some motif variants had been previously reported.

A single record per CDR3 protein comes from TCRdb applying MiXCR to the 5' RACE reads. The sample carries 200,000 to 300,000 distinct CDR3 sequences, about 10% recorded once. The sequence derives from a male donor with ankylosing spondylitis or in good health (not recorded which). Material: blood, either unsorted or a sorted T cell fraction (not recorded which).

CDR3 residues: CASSASGNTGELFF. CDR3 sequence (DNA): TGTGCCAGCAGCGCTAGCGGGAACACCGGGGAGCTGTTTTTT. The chain carries TRBV12-3 or TRBV12-4 and TRBJ2-2, with 7 bases identical to TRBD2. The ends lost 6 bases at V and 1 base at J; junction bases unmatched: 2. This CDR3 has 14 amino acids.